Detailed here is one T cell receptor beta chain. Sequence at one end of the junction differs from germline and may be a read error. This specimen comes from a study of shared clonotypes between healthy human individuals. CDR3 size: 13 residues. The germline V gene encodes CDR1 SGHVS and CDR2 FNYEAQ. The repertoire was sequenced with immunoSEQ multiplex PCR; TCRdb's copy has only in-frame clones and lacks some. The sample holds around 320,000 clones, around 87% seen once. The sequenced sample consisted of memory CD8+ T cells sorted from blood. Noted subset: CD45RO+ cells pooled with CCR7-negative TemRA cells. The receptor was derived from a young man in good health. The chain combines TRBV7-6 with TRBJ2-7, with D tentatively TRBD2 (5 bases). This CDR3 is CASSYGVAYEQYF. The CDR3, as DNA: TGTGCCAGCTCGTACGGGGTAGCCTATGAGCAGTACTTC.